The 17 T cell receptor beta chains in this list originate from one sample, sequenced in a study of shared clonotypes between healthy human individuals. Assay: immunoSEQ multiplex PCR; the TCRdb copy retains only in-frame clones and omits some. The profile covers about 1.5 million clones, with approximately 97% appearing a single time and approximately 1.1% taken by the ten largest. The sequenced sample consisted of naive CD4+ T cells sorted from blood. The subset is: CD45RA+ positively selected. These receptors were taken from a man aged 25 to 45 in good health.

CDR3 sequence (DNA): TGTGCCTGGGCACTAGCGGGAGGGCCCTACAATGAGCAGTTCTTC. It is translated as CAWALAGGPYNEQFF. V usage is TRBV30 and J usage is TRBJ2-1; TRBD2 aligns across 13 bases. CDR1 is GTSNPN and CDR2 is SVGIG in the germline V gene (reference sequence). Trimming at V came to 5 bases and at J to 2 bases, leaving 3 bases not matched to a gene. The CDR3 is made up of 15 amino acids.

The chain has TRBV11-3 and TRBJ1-1; weak D call: TRBD1 (5 bases). Germline V gene lookup returns CDR1 SGHNT and CDR2 YENEEA. The CDR3 has 18 amino acids. V lost 1 base to trimming and J lost 4 bases, with 22 bases between them. The CDR3 region is CASSLVGPGPLWSTEAFF. The CDR3 DNA reads as TGTGCCAGCAGCTTAGTGGGGCCGGGCCCCTTGTGGAGCACTGAAGCTTTCTTT.

This sequence joins TRBV27 and TRBJ1-5; D is ambiguous. CDR1 and CDR2 from the germline V gene are MNHEY and SMNVEV (reference sequence). This CDR3 contains 14 residues. V was pared by 3 bases and J by 7 bases, with 13 bases between. CDR3 region: CASSFAGLGQPQHF. The CDR3 DNA reads as TGTGCCAGCAGTTTTGCCGGACTGGGGCAGCCCCAGCATTTT.

The V call is TRBV5-1, the J call TRBJ2-7; D unresolved. CDR3 size: 13 residues. V dropped 1 base and J dropped 3 bases, with 8 bases sitting between them. Germline loops: CDR1 SGHRS, CDR2 YFSETQ. CDR3 residues: CASSLSLYYEQYF. The DNA of the CDR3 is TGCGCCAGCAGCTTGAGCCTTTACTACGAGCAGTACTTC.

The CDR3 region is CSVARTGGETQYF. The DNA of the CDR3 is TGCAGCGTCGCTCGGACAGGGGGAGAGACCCAGTACTTC. The V and J genes are TRBV29-1 and TRBJ2-5; 10 bases agree with TRBD1. Germline V lookup: CDR1 SQVTM, CDR2 ANQGSEA. V was pared by 6 bases and J by 4 bases, with 5 bases of the junction left unmatched. The length of the CDR3 is 13 residues.

In regard to this clone: At the DNA level, this CDR3 is encoded by other sequences in the same sample as well. The V gene is TRBV18, the J gene TRBJ2-3; D is uncertain. CDR1 and CDR2 from the germline V gene are KGHSH and LQKENI. V dropped 1 base and J dropped 2 bases, with 7 bases sitting between them. This CDR3 contains 14 residues. CDR3 amino acids: CASSPLADTDTQYF. In DNA form, the CDR3 reads TGTGCCAGCTCACCACTAGCAGACACAGATACGCAGTATTTT.

The chain has TRBV5-5 and TRBJ1-2; D is unclear. This CDR3 has 15 residues. The germline gives CDR1 SGHKS, CDR2 YYEKEE (reference sequence). V was cut by 0 bases and J by 5 bases, with 14 bases left in between. Here the CDR3 reads CASSLGRLEGYGYTF. CDR3 nucleotide sequence: TGTGCCAGCAGCTTGGGCAGACTTGAAGGATATGGCTACACCTTC.

This rearrangement joins TRBV19 to TRBJ1-5, with a tentative D call TRBD1 (6 bases). Deletions cut 7 bases from V and 2 bases from J, with 21 bases between. Germline V gene sequence: CDR1 LNHDA, CDR2 SQIVND (reference sequence). This CDR3 is 17 amino acids long. The CDR3 sequence is CASTDGGRAVGNQPQHF. For the CDR3, the DNA is TGTGCCAGTACTGACGGGGGCAGGGCGGTGGGCAATCAGCCCCAGCATTTT.

V is TRBV11-2 and J is TRBJ2-7; TRBD2 matches at 12 bases. The V and J ends lost 5 bases and 5 bases, in that order; junction bases with no gene match: 7. Looked up from germline, CDR1 is SGHAT and CDR2 is FQNNGV. The CDR3 is made up of 15 amino acids. DNA for the CDR3: TGTGCCAGCAGCCCCAGACTAGCGGGAGTCAACGAGCAGTACTTC. It specifies CASSPRLAGVNEQYF.

This clone was seen only once. V usage is TRBV14 and J usage is TRBJ2-3; 7 nucleotides match TRBD2. The ends lost 0 bases at V and 4 bases at J; junction bases unmatched: 13. The CDR3 sequence is 18 residues long. Germline CDR1 reads SGHDN; CDR2 reads FVKESK. The CDR3 protein is CASSQDLSGRAVADTQYF. CDR3 in DNA: TGTGCCAGCAGCCAAGATCTAAGTGGGAGGGCCGTCGCAGATACGCAGTATTTT.

The chain uses TRBV5-5 and TRBJ1-5; TRBD1 matches 8 bases. The CDR3 totals 14 residues. V lost 4 bases, J lost 1 base, and 1 base stayed unmatched. CDR1 and CDR2 from the germline V gene are SGHKS and YYEKEE (reference sequence). CDR3 residues: CASSRDRSNQPQHF. Written as DNA, the CDR3 is TGTGCCAGCAGCCGGGACAGGAGCAATCAGCCCCAGCATTTT.

J is TRBJ2-5 and V is TRBV19; TRBD2 matches 7 bases. Germline trimming cut 8 bases from V and 5 bases from J; bases unmatched to any gene: 5. From germline, CDR1 is LNHDA and CDR2 SQIVND (reference sequence). The CDR3 covers 12 residues. DNA for the CDR3: TGTGCCAGTGGCGCGGGGGAGGAGACCCAGTACTTC. This gives the protein CASGAGEETQYF. Filled out from reference TRBV19 and TRBJ2-5, the complete variable domain reads DGGITQSPKYLFRKEGQNVTLSCEQNLNHDAMYWYRQDPGQGLRLIYYSQIVNDFQKGDIAEGYSVSREKKESFPLTVTSAQKNPTAFYLCASGAGEETQYFGPGTRLLVL.

This chain uses TRBV5-4 with TRBJ2-5; D not certain. The CDR3 contains 16 residues. The V and J ends lost 6 bases and 2 bases respectively, with 20 bases between them. Germline V gene sequence: CDR1 SGHNT, CDR2 YYREEE (reference sequence). The CDR3 DNA is TGTGCCAGCACCATCAGCAAGGGAATTCGTCAAGAGACCCAGTACTTC. It codes for CASTISKGIRQETQYF.

The chain recombines TRBV4-3 with TRBJ1-4; TRBD1 is a possible D gene (5 bases). The V end was cut by 0 bases, the J end by 7 bases, with 18 bases between. This CDR3 has 17 residues. CDR1 and CDR2 (germline): LGHNA, YSLEER. CDR3 region: CASSQEIGGGWGEKLFF. The CDR3 DNA reads TGCGCCAGCAGCCAAGAAATCGGGGGAGGGTGGGGTGAAAAACTGTTTTTT.

This clone was recorded once. The chain has TRBV19 and TRBJ1-1, with D hard to call. Germline V gene data show CDR1 as LNHDA and CDR2 as SQIVND (reference sequence). There are 12 residues in the CDR3. Deletions cut 8 bases from V and 8 bases from J, with 15 bases between. In DNA, the CDR3 is TGTGCCAGTGTCCGGACCCACGGCGAAGCTTTCTTT. It translates to CASVRTHGEAFF.

Details on this clone: The identical CDR3 is also encoded by other nucleotide sequences in the sample. The chain joins TRBV4-3 to TRBJ1-4; D perhaps matches TRBD1 (6 bases). Trimming removed 5 bases from V and 5 bases from J, with 21 bases in between. The CDR3 is made up of 17 amino acids. Germline V gene lookup returns CDR1 LGHNA and CDR2 YSLEER. CDR3 loop: CASSMAILRGTNEKLFF. CDR3 DNA sequence: TGCGCCAGCAGCATGGCTATCTTGAGGGGGACAAATGAAAAACTGTTTTTT.

This chain joins TRBV2 and TRBJ1-2; TRBD1 matches at 7 bases. V lost 6 bases and J lost 4; bases outside the gene matches: 5. The germline V gene encodes CDR1 SNHLY and CDR2 FYNNEI. The CDR3 is 13 residues long. The CDR3 spells CASSKTGFYGYTF. The DNA of the CDR3 is TGTGCCAGCAGCAAGACAGGGTTCTATGGCTACACCTTC.